The rows below give T cell receptor beta chains drawn from one sample of a study of control samples from healthy donors and cancer patients. The table came from immunoSEQ multiplex PCR; TCRdb's copy has only in-frame clones and leaves some out. The data show roughly 63,000 clones, with 90% seen just once and approximately 5.9% held by the top ten. The specimen sequenced was PBMCs. The receptor set was obtained from a man aged 55-75 years with colorectal cancer. The CDR3 runs from the conserved cysteine through the conserved F or W. The order of the fields is V gene, D gene, J gene, clone size, CDR3 protein, CDR3 DNA. D genes are given only for firm matches. Clone size is given for some rows only: seen once, a few or many times, or a class if the clone is expanded.

TRBV5-4,NA,TRBJ2-7,NA,CASSSYSDGNNEQYF,TGTGCCAGCAGCTCCTACTCGGACGGGAATAACGAGCAGTACTTC
TRBV9,NA,TRBJ2-3,NA,CASSPDGLSTDTQYF,TGTGCCAGCAGCCCAGACGGACTAAGCACAGATACGCAGTATTTT
TRBV27,NA,TRBJ1-5,NA,CASSVDRRNQPQHF,TGTGCCAGCAGTGTAGACAGACGCAATCAGCCCCAGCATTTT
TRBV5-5,TRBD1,TRBJ1-6,NA,CASSLYSTTGTPSPLHF,TGTGCCAGCAGCTTGTATTCGACGACAGGGACCCCCTCACCCCTCCACTTT
TRBV7-2,TRBD1,TRBJ2-7,NA,CASSLRTGEAYEQYF,TGTGCCAGCAGCTTAAGAACAGGGGAAGCCTACGAGCAGTACTTC
TRBV6-2/TRBV6-3,NA,TRBJ1-2,NA,CASTPIGGSYGYTF,TGTGCCAGCACCCCGATAGGAGGGAGCTATGGCTACACCTTC
TRBV12-5,TRBD2,TRBJ2-1,once,CASGSSGGGVYNEQFF,TGTGCTAGTGGTTCGAGCGGGGGGGGTGTCTACAATGAGCAGTTCTTC
TRBV30,NA,TRBJ2-6,NA,CAWASGANVLTF,TGTGCCTGGGCATCTGGGGCCAACGTCCTGACTTTC
TRBV7-7,TRBD2,TRBJ2-5,NA,CASSLAPAGKETQYF,TGTGCCAGCAGCTTAGCGCCAGCGGGGAAAGAGACCCAGTACTTC
TRBV19,NA,TRBJ2-7,once,CASSPRAPDSYEQYF,TGTGCCAGTAGTCCGCGGGCCCCGGACTCCTACGAGCAGTACTTC
TRBV4-3,NA,TRBJ2-3,NA,CASSLSGASTDTQYF,TGCGCCAGCAGCCTTAGCGGAGCAAGCACAGATACGCAGTATTTT
TRBV5-4,TRBD1,TRBJ2-2,NA,CASSLPGQGISGELFF,TGTGCCAGCAGCCTCCCGGGACAGGGGATCTCCGGGGAGCTGTTTTTT
TRBV7-9,NA,TRBJ1-4,NA,CASSSQGLLGEKLFF,TGTGCCAGCAGCTCCCAGGGGCTATTGGGTGAAAAACTGTTTTTT
TRBV7-7,NA,TRBJ2-7,NA,CASSLEIGDGYEQYF,TGTGCCAGCAGCCTAGAAATCGGGGACGGCTACGAGCAGTACTTC
TRBV5-1,TRBD1,TRBJ1-2,NA,CASSRTGGNYGYTF,TGCGCCAGCAGCCGAACAGGGGGCAACTATGGCTACACCTTC
TRBV2,NA,TRBJ1-5,few,CASRRVGNQPQHF,TGTGCCAGCAGAAGAGTCGGCAATCAGCCCCAGCATTTT
TRBV6-6,NA,TRBJ2-1,NA,CASSSPGPYNEQFF,TGTGCCAGCAGTTCGCCTGGGCCCTACAATGAGCAGTTCTTC
TRBV7-9,NA,TRBJ2-7,NA,CASSPNVAEQYF,TGTGCCAGCAGCCCAAACGTGGCCGAGCAGTACTTC
TRBV27,NA,TRBJ1-1,NA,CASSPGQNTEAFF,TGTGCCAGCAGTCCCGGACAGAACACTGAAGCTTTCTTT
TRBV7-2,NA,TRBJ1-1,NA,CASSLGRNTEAFF,TGTGCCAGCAGTCTCGGACGGAACACTGAAGCTTTCTTT
TRBV6-5,NA,TRBJ2-7,NA,CASSNSGTSAEQYF,TGTGCCAGCAGCAACTCTGGGACGAGCGCCGAGCAGTACTTC
TRBV11-2,TRBD2,TRBJ2-2,NA,CASSLGVAGGQYTGELFF,TGTGCCAGCAGCCTAGGGGTAGCGGGGGGCCAGTACACCGGGGAGCTGTTTTTT
TRBV4-1,TRBD1,TRBJ1-5,NA,CASSQDRNRGRQPQHF,TGCGCCAGCAGCCAAGATAGGAACAGGGGACGACAGCCCCAGCATTTT
TRBV14,TRBD1,TRBJ1-2,NA,CASSLHPGQGDGYTF,TGTGCCAGCAGCCTACACCCGGGACAGGGGGATGGCTACACCTTC
TRBV18,NA,TRBJ1-3,NA,CASSPIETGNTIYF,TGTGCCAGCTCACCGATAGAAACTGGAAACACCATATATTTT
TRBV5-1,NA,TRBJ1-2,NA,CASTGDSSVYGYTF,TGCGCCAGCACGGGGGACTCAAGTGTCTATGGCTACACCTTC